This is a list of T cell receptor beta chains from one sample in a study of early T cells in non-severe SARS-CoV-2 infection. Via MiXCR, TCRdb re-called the 5' RACE reads, giving one row per CDR3 protein. The sample carries more than 80,000 distinct CDR3 sequences, about 13% recorded once. The specimen was whole blood. The receptors stem from an adult who was a healthcare worker with PCR-confirmed SARS-CoV-2 infection or an uninfected control (not recorded which). Both conserved end residues are part of each CDR3. The D gene is left open where the match is weak. Rows may omit the clone size; those that give it use once, few, many or a size class.

TRBJ2-3 TRBV5-1 NA NA CASSLLDTQYF TGCGCCAGCAGCTTGCTAGATACGCAGTATTTT
TRBJ2-1 TRBV5-1 TRBD2 NA CASSLKAGGPYNEQFF TGCGCCAGCAGCTTGAAGGCGGGGGGGCCTTACAATGAGCAGTTCTTC
TRBJ1-2 TRBV12-3/TRBV12-4 TRBD1 NA CASSQRRGTAPNYGYTF TGTGCCAGCAGTCAACGGAGGGGGACAGCCCCTAACTATGGCTACACCTTC
TRBJ2-3 TRBV7-9 NA once CASSPLASDTQYF TGTGCCAGCAGTCCCTTAGCATCAGATACGCAGTATTTT
TRBJ2-2 TRBV6-4 NA many CASSDSQGETGELFF TGTGCCAGCAGTGACTCCCAAGGCGAGACCGGGGAGCTGTTTTTT
TRBJ2-3 TRBV7-2 TRBD2 few CASSLAPAGGQDTQYF TGTGCCAGCAGCTTAGCGCCAGCGGGGGGGCAAGATACGCAGTATTTT
TRBJ2-5 TRBV5-1 TRBD2 many CASSLQASGGQETQYF TGCGCCAGCAGCTTGCAGGCTAGCGGGGGACAAGAGACCCAGTACTTC
TRBJ1-2 TRBV11-2 NA NA CASSLNIGTQGNGYTF TGTGCCAGCAGCTTAAATATCGGGACTCAGGGCAATGGCTACACCTTC
TRBJ2-1 TRBV7-8 NA many CASSLVEGFVDEQFF TGTGCCAGCAGCTTAGTGGAGGGGTTCGTGGATGAGCAGTTCTTC
TRBJ1-2 TRBV27 TRBD1 NA CASSLRRDRGYSYGYTF TGTGCCAGCAGTTTACGCCGGGACAGGGGATACAGCTATGGCTACACCTTC
TRBJ2-3 TRBV7-6 TRBD2 NA CASSGGTRSTDTQYF TGTGCCAGCAGCGGGGGGACTAGAAGCACAGATACGCAGTATTTT
TRBJ2-3 TRBV7-2 NA NA CASSPMTDTQYF TGTGCCAGCAGCCCCATGACTGATACGCAGTATTTT
TRBJ1-2 TRBV19 TRBD1 many CASSIAGQWNGYTF TGTGCCAGTAGTATTGCGGGACAGTGGAACGGCTACACCTTC
TRBJ1-1 TRBV29-1 NA NA CSGHTRAMNTEAFF TGCAGCGGTCATACCAGGGCGATGAACACTGAAGCTTTCTTT
TRBJ2-5 TRBV7-9 NA NA CASSLGPGSGAQETQYF TGTGCCAGCAGCTTGGGGCCCGGGTCGGGGGCCCAAGAGACCCAGTACTTC
TRBJ1-1 TRBV30 TRBD1 many CAWGPGQGLTEAFF TGTGCCTGGGGTCCGGGACAGGGTCTGACTGAAGCTTTCTTT
TRBJ2-2 TRBV5-1 TRBD1 few CASSLGGQGATGELFF TGCGCCAGCAGCTTGGGAGGACAGGGGGCCACCGGGGAGCTGTTTTTT
TRBJ2-7 TRBV29-1 NA NA CSVGSGSEQYF TGCAGCGTTGGGTCAGGGTCCGAGCAGTACTTC
TRBJ2-7 TRBV20-1 TRBD2 NA CSARESGGFYEQYF TGCAGTGCTAGAGAGAGCGGGGGATTTTACGAGCAGTACTTC
TRBJ1-6 TRBV7-9 NA NA CASSAPTLPTLHF TGTGCCAGCAGCGCGCCGACACTCCCAACCCTCCACTTT
TRBJ2-5 TRBV20-1 NA NA CSARPAAETQYF TGCAGTGCTCGTCCGGCGGCAGAGACCCAGTACTTC
TRBJ1-1 TRBV12-3/TRBV12-4 NA once CASSTLLTEAFF TGTGCCAGCAGCACCCTCCTGACTGAAGCTTTCTTT
TRBJ1-2 TRBV2 TRBD1 many CASIGTEDSNYGYTF TGTGCCAGCATCGGGACAGAGGATTCTAACTATGGCTACACCTTC
TRBJ2-2 TRBV19 TRBD2 many CASASGGAYTGELFF TGTGCCAGCGCTAGCGGGGGGGCCTACACCGGGGAGCTGTTTTTT
TRBJ2-7 TRBV15 TRBD2 few CATSAGTSGGSEQYF TGTGCCACCAGCGCTGGGACTAGCGGGGGGTCCGAGCAGTACTTC
TRBJ1-2 TRBV7-9 NA few CASSPIIPIYGYTF TGTGCCAGCAGCCCGATTATTCCAATCTATGGCTACACCTTC
TRBJ2-7 TRBV5-4 TRBD1 many CASSWGQAYEQYF TGTGCCAGCAGCTGGGGACAGGCCTACGAGCAGTACTTC
TRBJ2-5 TRBV7-9 TRBD1 few CASSFGTGMTQYF TGTGCCAGTTCGTTCGGGACAGGGATGACCCAGTACTTC
TRBJ2-1 TRBV7-9 NA many CASGLVGEQFF TGTGCCAGCGGGCTAGTGGGTGAGCAGTTCTTC
TRBJ2-3 TRBV5-1 TRBD1 once CASSLVGQGASTDTQYF TGCGCCAGCAGCTTGGTCGGACAGGGGGCAAGCACAGATACGCAGTATTTT
TRBJ2-1 TRBV10-2 TRBD2 few CASSESRASGGYEQFF TGCGCCAGCAGTGAGTCGAGGGCTAGCGGGGGTTATGAGCAGTTCTTC
TRBJ2-7 TRBV7-8 NA NA CASSFESRYYEQYF TGTGCCAGCAGCTTCGAGAGCCGTTACTACGAGCAGTACTTC
TRBJ2-7 TRBV5-4 TRBD1 many CASSFGNRGSSYEQYF TGTGCCAGCAGCTTCGGGAACAGGGGAAGCTCCTACGAGCAGTACTTC
TRBJ1-3 TRBV12-3/TRBV12-4 NA few CASSLSGDTIYF TGTGCCAGCAGTCTGTCGGGGGACACCATATATTTT
TRBJ2-1 TRBV18 TRBD1 few CASVPGQGVNEQFF TGTGCCAGCGTGCCGGGACAGGGGGTGAATGAGCAGTTCTTC
TRBJ2-3 TRBV7-9 NA NA CASSFGRGATYTDTQYF TGTGCCAGCAGCTTTGGACGGGGGGCCACATACACAGATACGCAGTATTTT
TRBJ1-1 TRBV5-1 TRBD1 NA CVSSLEGQGLTEAFF TGCGTCAGCAGCTTGGAGGGACAGGGTTTGACTGAAGCTTTCTTT
TRBJ1-2 TRBV6-5 NA NA CASRGPDHSNYGYTF TGTGCCAGCAGGGGCCCGGACCACTCCAACTATGGCTACACCTTC
TRBJ2-7 TRBV7-9 TRBD1 many CASSLRQGVDEQYF TGTGCCAGCAGCTTAAGGCAGGGGGTCGACGAGCAGTACTTC
TRBJ1-1 TRBV5-1 TRBD1 many CASSWDRGDTEAFF TGCGCCAGCAGCTGGGACAGGGGGGACACTGAAGCTTTCTTT
TRBJ1-1 TRBV5-4 NA many CASSLYGGEAFF TGTGCCAGCAGCTTGTACGGGGGTGAAGCTTTCTTT
TRBJ2-1 TRBV15 NA many CATSRERGDNEQFF TGTGCCACCAGCAGAGAAAGAGGCGACAATGAGCAGTTCTTC
TRBJ2-1 TRBV7-6 NA NA CASSLGPPVTYNEQFF TGTGCCAGCAGCTTAGGACCCCCCGTCACCTACAATGAGCAGTTCTTC
TRBJ1-1 TRBV12-3/TRBV12-4 TRBD1 NA CASSRTGTDTEAFF TGTGCCAGCAGTCGGACAGGGACAGACACTGAAGCTTTCTTT
TRBJ1-1 TRBV20-1 NA NA CRAEKGLTEAFF TGCAGGGCAGAGAAAGGGCTCACTGAAGCTTTCTTT
TRBJ2-3 TRBV6-6 TRBD2 few CASSYAGGPSPGTDTQYF TGTGCCAGCAGTTACGCGGGGGGGCCGTCCCCTGGCACAGATACGCAGTATTTT
TRBJ1-2 TRBV20-1 NA NA CSVRASSYTF TGCAGTGTCAGGGCCTCGAGCTACACCTTC
TRBJ2-1 TRBV4-2 NA NA CASSQVGVGNSYNEQFF TGTGCCAGCAGCCAAGTAGGAGTTGGGAACTCCTACAATGAGCAGTTCTTC
TRBJ2-7 TRBV14 NA few CASSQDGEYEQYF TGTGCCAGCAGCCAAGATGGGGAATACGAGCAGTACTTC
TRBJ2-7 TRBV7-6 TRBD1 many CASSRPGQSVTYEQYF TGTGCCAGCAGCCGCCCGGGACAGAGTGTTACCTACGAGCAGTACTTC
TRBJ2-5 TRBV5-1 NA NA CASSLSGTRQETQYF TGCGCCAGCAGCTTATCCGGGACCCGGCAAGAGACCCAGTACTTC
TRBJ2-1 TRBV2 TRBD2 many CASRAGGAWYNEQFF TGTGCCAGCAGGGCCGGGGGGGCCTGGTACAATGAGCAGTTCTTC
TRBJ2-2 TRBV30 NA few CAWDRIRGANTGELFF TGTGCCTGGGATAGGATAAGGGGGGCGAACACCGGGGAGCTGTTTTTT